This TCR beta chain was found in a study of PD-1 blockade in classical Hodgkin lymphoma. Overall study: Patients were given intravenous nivolumab, 3 mg/kg, every 2 weeks. Study outcomes and limitations: The diversity seen at baseline in complete responders resembled that of newly diagnosed patients. Some patients began nivolumab under 1 year after ASCT. These patients were excluded from later analyses.

Regarding time point: cycle 4 day 1 (C4D1), after less than 7 weeks of nivolumab. Each patient's relapse followed autologous stem cell transplantation, and brentuximab vedotin exposure varied. With magnetic negative selection, CD4+ T cells were purified from PBMCs that had been thawed. Concerning this clone: Its cognate antigen is unknown.

Assay: immunoSEQ multiplex PCR; the TCRdb copy retains only in-frame clones and omits some. The sample carries about 27,000 clones, more than 70% recorded once. The CDR3 totals 15 residues. CDR1 is SGHTA, CDR2 FQGNSA, per germline. Trimming removed 3 bases at V and 2 bases at J, with 10 bases between. Material: CD4+ T cells from blood, obtained before the fourth cycle of nivolumab. The V and J genes are TRBV7-2 and TRBJ2-2; D ambiguous. This receptor was taken from a human donor with classical Hodgkin lymphoma. For the CDR3, the DNA is TGTGCCAGCAGCTTTTGGGCGGCTAACACCGGGGAGCTGTTTTTT. It translates to CASSFWAANTGELFF.